This T cell receptor beta chain was sequenced in a study of metastatic and nonmetastatic thyroid tumors. Study context: Repertoire comparisons spanned blood and tumor or nodule tissue from malignant and benign thyroid patients.

No treatment of any kind had been given to any patient before thyroid surgery. Germline assignment: CDR1 SGHDT and CDR2 YYEEEE. V gave up 2 bases and J gave up 1 base, with 19 bases separating them. The CDR3 is 17 amino acids. In its sample, this clone was seen many times. Antigen specificity is unknown. TCRdb re-analyzed the PCR reads using MiXCR. The sample carries some 33,000 clones, approximately 7.4% recorded once. Study-wide results and caveats: Across blood and tumor, TCR beta diversity in malignant thyroid tumors was reportedly significantly higher than in benign nodules.

The clonotype comes from a female donor with papillary thyroid cancer or a benign thyroid nodule (not recorded which). Some clones in this sample may be carry-over from other donors' samples. The V call is TRBV5-6, the J call TRBJ2-7, with D maybe TRBD2 (5 bases). Sequencing used blood. CDR3: CASSLRREGVRSYEQYF. The CDR3 DNA is TGTGCCAGCAGCTTAAGACGAGAGGGCGTTAGGTCCTACGAGCAGTACTTC.